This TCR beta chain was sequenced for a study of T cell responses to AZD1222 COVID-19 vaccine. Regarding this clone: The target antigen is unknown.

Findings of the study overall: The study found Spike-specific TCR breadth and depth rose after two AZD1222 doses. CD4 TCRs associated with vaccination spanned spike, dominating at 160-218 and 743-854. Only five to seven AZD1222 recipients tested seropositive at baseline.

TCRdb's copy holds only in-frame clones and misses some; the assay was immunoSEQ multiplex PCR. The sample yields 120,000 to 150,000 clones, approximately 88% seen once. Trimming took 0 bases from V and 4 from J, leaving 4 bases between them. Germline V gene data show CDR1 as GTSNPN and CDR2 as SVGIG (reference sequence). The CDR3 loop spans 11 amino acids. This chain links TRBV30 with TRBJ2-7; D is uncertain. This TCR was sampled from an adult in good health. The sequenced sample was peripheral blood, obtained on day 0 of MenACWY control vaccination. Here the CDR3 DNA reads TGTGCCTGGAGTGTAAGGTACGAGCAGTACTTC. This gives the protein CAWSVRYEQYF.